The rows below give T cell receptor beta chains drawn from one sample of a study of early T cells in non-severe SARS-CoV-2 infection. TCRdb passed the 5' RACE reads through MiXCR, listing each CDR3 protein once. Among fewer than 25,000 distinct CDR3 sequences listed, about 5.7% were seen once. The sample here was whole blood, taken at baseline. These receptors were taken from an adult who was a healthcare worker with PCR-confirmed SARS-CoV-2 infection or an uninfected control (not recorded which). CDR3s include the opening cysteine and the closing phenylalanine or tryptophan. D genes are given only for firm matches. Where a row states a size, it is once, few, many or the class of an expanded clone; other rows omit it.

clone_size d_call j_call v_call cdr3_aa cdr3_nt
many . TRBJ1-3 TRBV6-2/TRBV6-3 CASTTTSGNTIYF TGTGCCAGCACCACCACCAGCGGAAACACCATATATTTT
medium-sized . TRBJ1-1 TRBV6-4 CASKTEDSMNTEAFF TGTGCCAGCAAGACCGAGGACAGTATGAACACTGAAGCTTTCTTT
many . TRBJ1-3 TRBV5-1 CASSSIPWDTIYF TGCGCCAGCAGCTCGATACCTTGGGACACCATATATTTT
many . TRBJ1-2 TRBV20-1 CSARDGQGHYGYTF TGCAGTGCTAGAGATGGCCAGGGGCACTATGGCTACACCTTC
. TRBD1 TRBJ1-2 TRBV5-1 CASSLEGQAYGYTF TGCGCCAGCAGCTTGGAGGGACAGGCCTATGGCTACACCTTC
few . TRBJ2-3 TRBV7-9 CASSLDRNTDTQYF TGTGCCAGCAGCTTAGACCGCAACACAGATACGCAGTATTTT
. TRBD1 TRBJ1-1 TRBV29-1 CSARQGSRTEAFF TGCAGCGCCAGACAGGGGTCCAGGACTGAAGCTTTCTTT
many . TRBJ2-2 TRBV7-9 CASSPRGGTGELFF TGTGCCAGCAGCCCCCGAGGAGGTACCGGGGAGCTGTTTTTT
many . TRBJ1-5 TRBV20-1 CSARAPGNQPQHF TGCAGTGCTAGAGCCCCAGGGAATCAGCCCCAGCATTTT
. TRBD2 TRBJ2-2 TRBV20-1 CSALRLAGNGELFF TGCAGTGCACTTCGACTAGCGGGGAACGGGGAGCTGTTTTTT
. . TRBJ1-5 TRBV30 CAWSGQLNQPQHF TGTGCCTGGAGCGGTCAGCTCAATCAGCCCCAGCATTTT
few . TRBJ2-1 TRBV6-7 CASSKSPGHLPIEQFF TGTGCCAGCAGTAAATCCCCGGGACACTTGCCGATTGAGCAGTTCTTC
few . TRBJ1-1 TRBV7-2 CASSLRWNEAFF TGTGCCAGCAGCTTACGGTGGAATGAAGCTTTCTTT
medium-sized . TRBJ2-4 TRBV4-3 CASSQDGGGFNIQYF TGCGCCAGCAGCCAAGATGGAGGGGGGTTTAACATTCAGTACTTC
few . TRBJ1-4 TRBV20-1 CSARDRIGPVSEKLFF TGCAGTGCTAGAGATCGAATTGGGCCCGTGTCGGAAAAACTGTTTTTT
many TRBD1 TRBJ1-5 TRBV7-2 CASSPEAGGVQPQHF TGTGCCAGCAGCCCCGAGGCAGGGGGCGTGCAGCCCCAGCATTTT
. . TRBJ2-7 TRBV7-6 CASSRPGGEQYF TGTGCCAGCAGCCGCCCCGGGGGTGAGCAGTACTTC
many . TRBJ2-6 TRBV11-2 CASTHSRNVLTF TGTGCCAGCACCCACAGTCGCAACGTCCTGACTTTC
. . TRBJ2-1 TRBV20-1 CSAREAGAGNEQFF TGCAGTGCTAGAGAAGCAGGGGCGGGCAATGAGCAGTTCTTC
medium-sized . TRBJ2-2 TRBV11-2 CASSSLSGELFF TGTGCCAGCAGCTCCCTTAGCGGGGAGCTGTTTTTT
many TRBD2 TRBJ2-5 TRBV20-1 CSARTSGQETQYF TGCAGTGCCCGGACTAGCGGACAAGAGACCCAGTACTTC
few TRBD2 TRBJ2-7 TRBV7-9 CASSSLGAGAYEQYF TGTGCCAGCAGCTCTCTTGGAGCGGGGGCCTACGAGCAGTACTTC
few . TRBJ2-7 TRBV19 CASSRNGEGYEQYF TGTGCCAGTAGTAGAAACGGGGAAGGGTACGAGCAGTACTTC
many . TRBJ1-5 TRBV7-2 CASSLAGPQGNQPQHF TGTGCCAGCAGCTTAGCGGGACCACAAGGCAATCAGCCCCAGCATTTT
. . TRBJ2-3 TRBV29-1 CSVDADSTDTQYF TGCAGCGTTGACGCAGACAGCACAGATACGCAGTATTTT
few . TRBJ2-1 TRBV15 CATSRRRGEQFF TGTGCCACCAGCAGACGCCGGGGCGAGCAGTTCTTC
few TRBD1 TRBJ1-6 TRBV3-1 CASSQGQALESPLHF TGTGCCAGCAGCCAGGGACAGGCCCTTGAATCACCCCTCCACTTT
. TRBD2 TRBJ2-1 TRBV20-1 CSARDSQRGSNEQFF TGCAGTGCTAGAGATAGCCAGCGGGGAAGCAATGAGCAGTTCTTC
many . TRBJ2-2 TRBV4-1 CASSQEAISTGELFF TGCGCCAGCAGCCAAGAGGCGATAAGCACCGGGGAGCTGTTTTTT
many TRBD1 TRBJ2-7 TRBV27 CASSDGTGGLSYEQYF TGTGCCAGCAGCGACGGGACAGGGGGTTTGTCCTACGAGCAGTACTTC
. . TRBJ2-2 TRBV29-1 CSVDRGAGELFF TGCAGCGTTGACCGAGGCGCCGGGGAGCTGTTTTTT
. . TRBJ2-7 TRBV5-4 CASNLGPSYEQYF TGTGCCAGCAACCTGGGACCTTCTTACGAGCAGTACTTC
. . TRBJ2-5 TRBV20-1 CSSNNQQETQYF TGCAGTTCCAACAACCAACAAGAGACCCAGTACTTC
many TRBD1 TRBJ2-1 TRBV13 CASSWRQGPNNEQFF TGTGCCAGCAGCTGGAGACAGGGACCGAACAATGAGCAGTTCTTC
many . TRBJ2-3 TRBV10-3 CAITPSSGTDTQYF TGTGCCATCACTCCCTCGAGCGGCACAGATACGCAGTATTTT
medium-sized . TRBJ2-7 TRBV30 CAWSSRWEQYF TGTGCCTGGAGTTCGCGGTGGGAGCAGTACTTC
many . TRBJ2-1 TRBV11-3 CASSLDGQGLGEQFF TGTGCCAGCAGCTTAGACGGACAGGGACTAGGTGAGCAGTTCTTC